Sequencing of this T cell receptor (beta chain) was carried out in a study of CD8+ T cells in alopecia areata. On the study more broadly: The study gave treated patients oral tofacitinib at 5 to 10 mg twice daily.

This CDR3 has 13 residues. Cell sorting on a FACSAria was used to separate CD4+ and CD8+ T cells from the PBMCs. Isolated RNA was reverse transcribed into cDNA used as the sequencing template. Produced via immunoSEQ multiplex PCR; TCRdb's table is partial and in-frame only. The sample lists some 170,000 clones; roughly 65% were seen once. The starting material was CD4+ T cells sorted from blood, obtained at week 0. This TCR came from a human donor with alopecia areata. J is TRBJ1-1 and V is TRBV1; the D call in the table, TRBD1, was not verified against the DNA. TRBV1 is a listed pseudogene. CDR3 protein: CTSSHRGDTEAFF. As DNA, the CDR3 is TGCACCAGCAGCCACAGGGGCGACACTGAAGCTTTCTTT.